This TCR beta chain was profiled in a study of T cell repertoires in cytomegalovirus infection. The wider study: In public TCR beta signatures, there were indications of both CMV infection and matching HLA type. Findings of the study overall: HLA-C-restricted CMV clonotypes gave the most frequent clonotype in two of eight donors. CMV carriers with the relevant HLA were identified by cumulative public TCR beta family frequency.

The V gene's germline CDR1 is MNHEY and CDR2 SMNVEV (reference sequence). The CDR3 totals 15 residues. Trimming pared 6 bases from V and 2 bases from J, leaving 16 bases between. TCRdb used MiXCR to reprocess the reads, holding one entry per CDR3 protein. The sample has approximately 490,000 distinct CDR3 sequences, roughly 12% seen once; the top ten hold about 9.4%. This clonotype has ten or more counts. Its antigen is not known. This sequence originates from a human donor in good health (CMV status not recorded). Some clones in this sample may be carry-over from other donors' samples. What was sequenced was PBMCs. The V call is TRBV27, the J call TRBJ1-2, with a tentative D call TRBD1 (5 bases). This chain's CDR3 is CASRPLAGGNYGYTF. The DNA for the CDR3 is TGTGCCAGCAGGCCCCTGGCGGGGGGGAACTATGGCTACACCTTC.